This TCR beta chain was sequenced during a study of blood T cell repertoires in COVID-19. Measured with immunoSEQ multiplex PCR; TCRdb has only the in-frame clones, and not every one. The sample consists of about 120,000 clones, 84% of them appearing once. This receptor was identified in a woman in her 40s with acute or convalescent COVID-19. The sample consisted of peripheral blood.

CDR3 loop: CASSRLAGREETQYF. The CDR3 DNA is TGTGCCAGCAGCCGACTAGCGGGGCGGGAGGAGACCCAGTACTTC. The rearrangement links TRBV7-9 to TRBJ2-5; TRBD2 matches at 11 bases. J gave up 5 bases and V 5 bases, and 7 bases lay outside the gene matches. CDR3 length: 15 residues. The germline V gene encodes CDR1 SEHNR and CDR2 FQNEAQ (reference sequence).